Listed below are T cell receptor beta chains from one sample, sequenced in a study of T cells in Graves' hyperthyroidism and ophthalmopathy. Each CDR3 protein gets one entry after TCRdb re-called the multiplex PCR reads with MiXCR. The table shows about 360,000 distinct CDR3 sequences, with roughly 13% occurring only once. The sequencing sample was made of blood. These receptors all stem from a woman younger than 30 with Graves' hyperthyroidism. Each CDR3 is given with its conserved first and last residue. Each record gives: J gene, clone size, D gene, V gene, CDR3 DNA, CDR3 protein. The D gene is left open where the match is weak. Size tells how often a clone was seen (once, few, many) or the class of an expanded clone, and some rows leave it out.

j_call: TRBJ1-1; clone_size: many; d_call: NA; v_call: TRBV7-9; cdr3_nt: TGTGCCAGCAGCTTAGGGCCCGTCACTGAAGCTTTCTTT; cdr3_aa: CASSLGPVTEAFF
j_call: TRBJ2-3; clone_size: many; d_call: NA; v_call: TRBV5-1; cdr3_nt: TGCGCCAGCAGCTTGGTCCCGACGGGGGAAGTGGCAGATACGCAGTATTTT; cdr3_aa: CASSLVPTGEVADTQYF
j_call: TRBJ2-4; clone_size: many; d_call: NA; v_call: TRBV28; cdr3_nt: TGTGCCAGCAGTTTAGTGAGAAAGGGCGGGGACATTCAGTACTTC; cdr3_aa: CASSLVRKGGDIQYF
j_call: TRBJ1-2; clone_size: NA; d_call: TRBD1; v_call: TRBV20-1; cdr3_nt: TGCAGTGCTATAACTTGGGACAGGGCTCCAGGTGGCTACACCTTC; cdr3_aa: CSAITWDRAPGGYTF
j_call: TRBJ2-7; clone_size: few; d_call: NA; v_call: TRBV19; cdr3_nt: TGTGCCAGTAGTGGAATTAGCGGTTTATACTACGAGCAGTACTTC; cdr3_aa: CASSGISGLYYEQYF
j_call: TRBJ2-1; clone_size: few; d_call: NA; v_call: TRBV28; cdr3_nt: TGTGCCAGCAGTCGCAGCTTTAATGAGCAGTTCTTC; cdr3_aa: CASSRSFNEQFF
j_call: TRBJ1-2; clone_size: many; d_call: NA; v_call: TRBV3-1; cdr3_nt: TGTGCCAGCAGCCAAGAGTCGACAGAAATTAACTATGGCTACACCTTC; cdr3_aa: CASSQESTEINYGYTF
j_call: TRBJ1-2; clone_size: NA; d_call: TRBD1; v_call: TRBV4-1; cdr3_nt: TGCGCCAGCAGCCAAACAGGGGACTCCCCCCTGAGAGGCTACACCTTC; cdr3_aa: CASSQTGDSPLRGYTF
j_call: TRBJ2-5; clone_size: many; d_call: TRBD1; v_call: TRBV11-3; cdr3_nt: TGTGCCAGCAGCCCAGGGACAGGGGATTTTACGGAGACCCAGTACTTC; cdr3_aa: CASSPGTGDFTETQYF
j_call: TRBJ2-4; clone_size: NA; d_call: NA; v_call: TRBV12-3/TRBV12-4; cdr3_nt: TGTGCCAGCAGTTTACGGGACTTCAAAAACATTCAGTACTTC; cdr3_aa: CASSLRDFKNIQYF
j_call: TRBJ2-7; clone_size: many; d_call: TRBD2; v_call: TRBV9; cdr3_nt: TGTGCCAGCAGCGTAGGAGGGACTAGCGGTTACGAGCAGTACTTC; cdr3_aa: CASSVGGTSGYEQYF
j_call: TRBJ1-1; clone_size: NA; d_call: TRBD1; v_call: TRBV10-2; cdr3_nt: TGCGCCAGCAGGCCAGGGGGCTACACTGAAGCTTTCTTT; cdr3_aa: CASRPGGYTEAFF
j_call: TRBJ1-3; clone_size: many; d_call: NA; v_call: TRBV2; cdr3_nt: TGTGCCAGCAGTGGGACAAACGGAAACACCATATATTTT; cdr3_aa: CASSGTNGNTIYF
j_call: TRBJ1-2; clone_size: many; d_call: NA; v_call: TRBV11-2; cdr3_nt: TGTGCCAGCAGCTTAGTCGTCGCTGCTGGCTACACCTTC; cdr3_aa: CASSLVVAAGYTF
j_call: TRBJ2-1; clone_size: many; d_call: TRBD2; v_call: TRBV11-3; cdr3_nt: TGTGCCAGCAGCCCCAGGACTAGCGGCTACAATGAGCAGTTCTTC; cdr3_aa: CASSPRTSGYNEQFF